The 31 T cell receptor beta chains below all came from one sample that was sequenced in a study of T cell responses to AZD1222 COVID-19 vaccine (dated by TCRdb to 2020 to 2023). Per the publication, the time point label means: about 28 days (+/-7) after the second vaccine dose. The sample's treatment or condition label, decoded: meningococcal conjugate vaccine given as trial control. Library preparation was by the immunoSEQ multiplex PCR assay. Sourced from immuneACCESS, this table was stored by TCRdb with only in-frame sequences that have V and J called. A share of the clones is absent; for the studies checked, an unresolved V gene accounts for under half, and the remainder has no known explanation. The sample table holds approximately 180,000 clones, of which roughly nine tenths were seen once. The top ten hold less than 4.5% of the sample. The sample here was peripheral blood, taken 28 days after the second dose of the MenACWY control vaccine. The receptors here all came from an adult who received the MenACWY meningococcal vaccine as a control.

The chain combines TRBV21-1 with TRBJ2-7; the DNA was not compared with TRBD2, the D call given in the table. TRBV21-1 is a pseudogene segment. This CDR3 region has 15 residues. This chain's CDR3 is CASTLPSGSKDEQYF. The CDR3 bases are TGTGCCAGCACCCTCCCTAGCGGGAGCAAGGACGAGCAGTACTTC.

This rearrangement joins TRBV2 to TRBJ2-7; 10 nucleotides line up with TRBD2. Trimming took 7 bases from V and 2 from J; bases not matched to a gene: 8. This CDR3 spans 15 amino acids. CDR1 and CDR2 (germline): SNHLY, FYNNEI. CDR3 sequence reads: CASTKLAGTTYEQYF. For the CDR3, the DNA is TGTGCCAGCACCAAACTAGCGGGAACAACCTACGAGCAGTACTTC. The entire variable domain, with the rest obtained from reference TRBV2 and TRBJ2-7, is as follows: EPEVTQTPSHQVTQMGQEVILRCVPISNHLYFYWYRQILGQKVEFLVSFYNNEISEKSEIFDDQFSVERPDGSNFTLKIRSTKLEDSAMYFCASTKLAGTTYEQYFGPGTRLTVT.

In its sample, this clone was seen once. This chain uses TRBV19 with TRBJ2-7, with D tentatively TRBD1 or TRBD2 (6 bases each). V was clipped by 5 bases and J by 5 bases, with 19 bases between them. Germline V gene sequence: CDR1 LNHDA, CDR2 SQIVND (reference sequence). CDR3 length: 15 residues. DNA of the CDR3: TGTGCCAGTAGTCTGAGACTAGGGGGAAATCACGAGCAGTACTTC. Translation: CASSLRLGGNHEQYF.

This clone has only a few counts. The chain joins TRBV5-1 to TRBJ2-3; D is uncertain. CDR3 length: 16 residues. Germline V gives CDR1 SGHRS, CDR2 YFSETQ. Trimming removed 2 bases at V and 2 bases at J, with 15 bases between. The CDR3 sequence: CASSFYGEADTDTQYF. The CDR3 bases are TGCGCCAGCAGCTTTTACGGCGAAGCTGACACAGATACGCAGTATTTT.

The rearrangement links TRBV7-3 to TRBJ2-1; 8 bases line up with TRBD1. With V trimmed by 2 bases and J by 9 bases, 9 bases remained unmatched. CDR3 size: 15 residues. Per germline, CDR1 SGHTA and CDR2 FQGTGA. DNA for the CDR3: TGTGCCAGCAGCTTAGAGGACAGGGTCCGAAGTGAGCAGTTCTTC. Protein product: CASSLEDRVRSEQFF.

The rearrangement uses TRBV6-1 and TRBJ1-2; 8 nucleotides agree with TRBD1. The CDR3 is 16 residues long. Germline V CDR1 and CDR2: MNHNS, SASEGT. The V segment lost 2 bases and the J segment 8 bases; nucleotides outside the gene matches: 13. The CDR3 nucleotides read TGTGCCAGCAGTGAACGGGAAAGGACAGGGCTCGGGGGCTACACCTTC. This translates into CASSERERTGLGGYTF.

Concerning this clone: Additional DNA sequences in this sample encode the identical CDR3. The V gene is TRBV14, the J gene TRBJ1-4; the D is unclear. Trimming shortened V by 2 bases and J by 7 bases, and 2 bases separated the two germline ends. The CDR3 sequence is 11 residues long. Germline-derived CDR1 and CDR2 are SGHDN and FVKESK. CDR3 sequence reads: CASSQREKLFF. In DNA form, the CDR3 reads TGTGCCAGCAGCCAACGTGAAAAACTGTTTTTT.

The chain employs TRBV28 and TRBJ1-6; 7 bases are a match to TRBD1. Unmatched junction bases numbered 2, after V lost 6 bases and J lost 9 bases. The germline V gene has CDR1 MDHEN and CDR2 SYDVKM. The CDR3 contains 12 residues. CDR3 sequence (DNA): TGTGCCAGCAGCACAGGGGTTTCACCCCTCCACTTT. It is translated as CASSTGVSPLHF. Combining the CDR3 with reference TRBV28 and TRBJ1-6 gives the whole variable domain DVKVTQSSRYLVKRTGEKVFLECVQDMDHENMFWYRQDPGLGLRLIYFSYDVKMKEKGDIPEGYSVSREKKERFSLILESASTNQTSMYLCASSTGVSPLHFGNGTRLTVT.

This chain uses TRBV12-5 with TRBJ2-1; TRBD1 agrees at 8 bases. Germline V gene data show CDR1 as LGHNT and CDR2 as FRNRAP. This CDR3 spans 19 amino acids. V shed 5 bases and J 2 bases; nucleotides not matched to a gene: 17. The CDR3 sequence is CASGEPGGGALGPYNEQFF. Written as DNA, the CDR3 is TGTGCTAGTGGTGAACCAGGGGGCGGTGCTTTGGGGCCCTACAATGAGCAGTTCTTC.

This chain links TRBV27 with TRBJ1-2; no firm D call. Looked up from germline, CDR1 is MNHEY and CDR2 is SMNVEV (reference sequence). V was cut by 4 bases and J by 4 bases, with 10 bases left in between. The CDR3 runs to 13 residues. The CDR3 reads CASSSAPAYGYTF. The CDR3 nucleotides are TGTGCCAGCAGTTCCGCTCCTGCCTATGGCTACACCTTC.

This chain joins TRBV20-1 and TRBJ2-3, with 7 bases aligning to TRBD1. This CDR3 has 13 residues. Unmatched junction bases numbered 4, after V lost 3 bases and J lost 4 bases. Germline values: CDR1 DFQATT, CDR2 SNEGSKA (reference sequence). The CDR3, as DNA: TGCAGTGCTAGTCCTAGGGGGCCAGATACGCAGTATTTT. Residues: CSASPRGPDTQYF.

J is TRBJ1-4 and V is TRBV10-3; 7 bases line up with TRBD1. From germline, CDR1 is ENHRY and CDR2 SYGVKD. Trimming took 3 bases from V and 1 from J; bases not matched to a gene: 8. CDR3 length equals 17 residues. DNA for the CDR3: TGTGCCATCAGTGATTCCGACAGGGCACGAACTAATGAAAAACTGTTTTTT. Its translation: CAISDSDRARTNEKLFF.

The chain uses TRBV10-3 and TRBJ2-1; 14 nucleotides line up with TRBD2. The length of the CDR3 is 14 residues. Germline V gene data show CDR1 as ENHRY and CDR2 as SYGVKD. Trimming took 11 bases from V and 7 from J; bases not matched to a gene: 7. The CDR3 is CAVGLAGGVNEQFF. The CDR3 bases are TGTGCCGTCGGACTAGCGGGAGGAGTTAATGAGCAGTTCTTC.

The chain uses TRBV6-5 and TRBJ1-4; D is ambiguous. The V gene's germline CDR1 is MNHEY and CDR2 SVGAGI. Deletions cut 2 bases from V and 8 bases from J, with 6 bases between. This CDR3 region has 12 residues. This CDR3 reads CASSYGLEKLFF. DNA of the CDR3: TGTGCCAGCAGTTACGGCCTCGAAAAACTGTTTTTT.

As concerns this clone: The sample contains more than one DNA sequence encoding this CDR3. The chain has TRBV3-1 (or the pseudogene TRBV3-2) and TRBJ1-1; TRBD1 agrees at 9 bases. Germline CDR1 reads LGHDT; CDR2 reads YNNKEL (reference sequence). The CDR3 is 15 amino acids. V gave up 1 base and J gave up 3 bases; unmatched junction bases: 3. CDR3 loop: CASSQATGGDTEAFF. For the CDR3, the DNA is TGTGCCAGCAGCCAAGCGACAGGGGGGGACACTGAAGCTTTCTTT.

The CDR3 loop is CATYRLDGYTF. The CDR3 bases are TGTGCCACCTACCGACTAGACGGCTACACCTTC. The V and J genes are TRBV10-3 and TRBJ1-2; D unclear. Trimming pared 10 bases from V and 8 bases from J, leaving 14 bases between. The CDR3 is 11 residues long. Germline V gene lookup returns CDR1 ENHRY and CDR2 SYGVKD.

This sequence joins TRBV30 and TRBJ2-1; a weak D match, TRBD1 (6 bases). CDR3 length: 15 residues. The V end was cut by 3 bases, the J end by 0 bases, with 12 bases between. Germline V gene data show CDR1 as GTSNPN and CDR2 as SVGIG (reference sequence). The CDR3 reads CAWRAGAYSYNEQFF. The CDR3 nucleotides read TGTGCCTGGAGGGCAGGGGCGTACTCCTACAATGAGCAGTTCTTC.

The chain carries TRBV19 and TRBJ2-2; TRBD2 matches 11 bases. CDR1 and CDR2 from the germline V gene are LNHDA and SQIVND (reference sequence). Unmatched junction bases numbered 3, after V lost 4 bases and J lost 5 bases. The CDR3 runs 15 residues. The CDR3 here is CASSTGLAGTGELFF. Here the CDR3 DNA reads TGTGCCAGTAGTACTGGACTAGCGGGTACCGGGGAGCTGTTTTTT.

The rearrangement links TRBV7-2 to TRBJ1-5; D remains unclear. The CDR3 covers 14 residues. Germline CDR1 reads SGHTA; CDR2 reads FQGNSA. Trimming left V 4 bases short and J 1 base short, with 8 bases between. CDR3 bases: TGTGCCAGCAGCTCATCTTCGAGCAATCAGCCCCAGCATTTT. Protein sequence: CASSSSSSNQPQHF.

This CDR3 reads CASRAESQPQHF. The CDR3 coding sequence is TGTGCCAGCAGGGCGGAGTCACAGCCCCAGCATTTT. V gene TRBV2 combines with J gene TRBJ1-5, with unresolved D. Trimming left V 6 bases short and J 7 bases short, with 10 bases between. Germline V gene data show CDR1 as SNHLY and CDR2 as FYNNEI. The CDR3 extends over 12 amino acids. The full variable domain, its missing parts supplied by reference TRBV2 and TRBJ1-5, is EPEVTQTPSHQVTQMGQEVILRCVPISNHLYFYWYRQILGQKVEFLVSFYNNEISEKSEIFDDQFSVERPDGSNFTLKIRSTKLEDSAMYFCASRAESQPQHFGDGTRLSIL.

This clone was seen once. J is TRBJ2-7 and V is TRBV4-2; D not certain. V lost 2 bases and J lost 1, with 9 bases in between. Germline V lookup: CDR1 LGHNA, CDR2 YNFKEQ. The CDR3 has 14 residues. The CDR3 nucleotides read TGTGCCAGCAGCCAACTAGGGCCATCCTACGAGCAGTACTTC. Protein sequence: CASSQLGPSYEQYF.

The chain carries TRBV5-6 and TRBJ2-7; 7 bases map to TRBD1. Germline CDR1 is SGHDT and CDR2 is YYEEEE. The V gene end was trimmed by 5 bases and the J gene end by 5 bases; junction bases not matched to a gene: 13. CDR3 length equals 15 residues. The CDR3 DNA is TGTGCCAGCAGTCAAGGGACAGACCCTTGGAACGAGCAGTACTTC. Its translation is CASSQGTDPWNEQYF.

The CDR3 coding sequence is TGTGCCAGCAGCTTGGATAGCGGGAGGGCCGGCGTCACAGATACGCAGTATTTT. Its translation is CASSLDSGRAGVTDTQYF. V usage is TRBV5-4 and J usage is TRBJ2-3, with TRBD2 matching 11 bases. The length of the CDR3 is 18 residues. V gave up 0 bases and J gave up 2 bases; unmatched junction bases: 8. The germline V gene has CDR1 SGHNT and CDR2 YYREEE (reference sequence).

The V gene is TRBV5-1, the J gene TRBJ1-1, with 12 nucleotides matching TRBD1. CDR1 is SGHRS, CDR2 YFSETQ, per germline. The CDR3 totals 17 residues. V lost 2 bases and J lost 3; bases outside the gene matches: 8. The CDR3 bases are TGCGCCAGCAGCTTACCCGGGACAGGGGGCATGGACACTGAAGCTTTCTTT. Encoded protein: CASSLPGTGGMDTEAFF.

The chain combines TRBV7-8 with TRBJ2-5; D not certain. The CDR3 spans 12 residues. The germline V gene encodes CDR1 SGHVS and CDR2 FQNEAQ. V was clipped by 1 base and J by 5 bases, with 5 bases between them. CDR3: CASSLDPETQYF. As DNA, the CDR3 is TGTGCCAGCAGCTTAGATCCCGAGACCCAGTACTTC.

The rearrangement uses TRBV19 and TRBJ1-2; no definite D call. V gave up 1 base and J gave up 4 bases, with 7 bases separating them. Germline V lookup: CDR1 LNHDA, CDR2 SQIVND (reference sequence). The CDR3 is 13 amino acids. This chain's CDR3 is CASSIAGPYGYTF. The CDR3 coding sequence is TGTGCCAGTAGTATAGCCGGGCCCTATGGCTACACCTTC.

The DNA for the CDR3 is TGTGCCTGGAAGCAGGGTCTCTATGATAATTCACCCCTCCACTTT. The encoded protein is CAWKQGLYDNSPLHF. V is TRBV30 and J is TRBJ1-6; maybe TRBD1 (5 bases). Trimming pared 4 bases from V and 5 bases from J, leaving 15 bases between. The CDR3 loop spans 15 amino acids. Germline values: CDR1 GTSNPN, CDR2 SVGIG (reference sequence).

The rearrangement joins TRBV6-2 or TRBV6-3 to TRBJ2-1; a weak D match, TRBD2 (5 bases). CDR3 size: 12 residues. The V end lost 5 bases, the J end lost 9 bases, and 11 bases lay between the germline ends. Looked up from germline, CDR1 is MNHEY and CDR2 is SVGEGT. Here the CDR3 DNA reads TGTGCCAGCAGTAAGGGAGAGGGTGAGCAGTTCTTC. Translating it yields CASSKGEGEQFF.

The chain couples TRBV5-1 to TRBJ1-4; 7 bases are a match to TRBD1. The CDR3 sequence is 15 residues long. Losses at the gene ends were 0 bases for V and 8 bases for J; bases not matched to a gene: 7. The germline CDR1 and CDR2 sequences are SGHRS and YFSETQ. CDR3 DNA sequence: TGCGCCAGCAGCTTGGCCCGGACAGGAAACGAAAAACTGTTTTTT. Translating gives CASSLARTGNEKLFF.

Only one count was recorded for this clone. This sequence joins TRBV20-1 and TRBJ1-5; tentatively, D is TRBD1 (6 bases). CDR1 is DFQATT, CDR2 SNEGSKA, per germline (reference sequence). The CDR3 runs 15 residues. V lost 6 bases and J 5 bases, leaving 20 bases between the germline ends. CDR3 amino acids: CSASAGGEGDQPQHF. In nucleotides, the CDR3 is TGCAGTGCCAGTGCCGGGGGCGAGGGCGATCAGCCCCAGCATTTT.

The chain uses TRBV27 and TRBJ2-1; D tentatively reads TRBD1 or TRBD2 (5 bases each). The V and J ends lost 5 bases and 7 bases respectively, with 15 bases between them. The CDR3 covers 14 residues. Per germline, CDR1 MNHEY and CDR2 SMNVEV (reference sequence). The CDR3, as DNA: TGTGCCAGCAGTCCCGGGGACGTCCGTAATGAGCAGTTCTTC. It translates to CASSPGDVRNEQFF.